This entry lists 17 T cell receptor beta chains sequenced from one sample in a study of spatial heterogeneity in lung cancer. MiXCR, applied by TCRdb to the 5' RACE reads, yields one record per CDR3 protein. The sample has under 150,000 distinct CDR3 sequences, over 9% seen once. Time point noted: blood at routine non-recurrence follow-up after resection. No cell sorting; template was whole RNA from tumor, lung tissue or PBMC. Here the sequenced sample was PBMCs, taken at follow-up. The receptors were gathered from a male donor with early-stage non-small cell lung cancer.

The CDR3 loop reads CASSPEAAREQFF. As DNA, the CDR3 is TGTGCCAGCAGTCCCGAAGCGGCTAGGGAGCAGTTCTTC. The genes are TRBV28 and TRBJ2-1; possible D gene TRBD2, 5 bases. Trimming cost V 5 bases and J 10 bases, with 15 bases left between them. This CDR3 contains 13 residues. Germline V lookup: CDR1 MDHEN, CDR2 SYDVKM.

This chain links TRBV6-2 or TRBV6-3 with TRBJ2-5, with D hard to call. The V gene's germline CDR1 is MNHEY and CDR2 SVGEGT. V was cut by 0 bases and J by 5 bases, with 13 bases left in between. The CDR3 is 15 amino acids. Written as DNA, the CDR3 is TGTGCCAGCAGTTACTCTCGCTCCAGGCGGGAGACCCAGTACTTC. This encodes CASSYSRSRRETQYF.

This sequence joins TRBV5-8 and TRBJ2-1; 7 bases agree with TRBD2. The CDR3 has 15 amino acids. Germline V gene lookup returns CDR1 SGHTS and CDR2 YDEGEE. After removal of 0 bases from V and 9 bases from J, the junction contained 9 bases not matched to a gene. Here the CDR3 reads CASSLGTRISGEQFF. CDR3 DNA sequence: TGTGCCAGCAGCTTGGGGACTAGAATATCTGGTGAGCAGTTCTTC.

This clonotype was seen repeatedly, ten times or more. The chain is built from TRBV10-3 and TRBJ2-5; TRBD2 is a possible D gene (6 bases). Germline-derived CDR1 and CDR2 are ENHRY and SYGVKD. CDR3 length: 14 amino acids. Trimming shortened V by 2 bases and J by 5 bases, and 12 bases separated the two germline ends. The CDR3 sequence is CAISEPTSTETQYF. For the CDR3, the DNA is TGTGCCATCAGTGAGCCTACTAGCACGGAGACCCAGTACTTC.

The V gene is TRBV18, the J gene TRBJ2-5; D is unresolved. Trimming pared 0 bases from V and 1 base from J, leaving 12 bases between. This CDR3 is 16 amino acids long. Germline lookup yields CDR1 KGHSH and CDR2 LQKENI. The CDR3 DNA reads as TGTGCCAGCTCACCACCGGAGTTGCGGTCCCAAGAGACCCAGTACTTC. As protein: CASSPPELRSQETQYF.

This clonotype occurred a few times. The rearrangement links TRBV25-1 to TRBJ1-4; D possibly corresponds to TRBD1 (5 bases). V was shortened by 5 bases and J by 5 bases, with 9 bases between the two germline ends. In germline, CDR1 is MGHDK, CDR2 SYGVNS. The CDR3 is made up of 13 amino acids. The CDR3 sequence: CASSPNRNEKLFF. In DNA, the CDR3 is TGTGCCAGCAGTCCGAACAGGAATGAAAAACTGTTTTTT.

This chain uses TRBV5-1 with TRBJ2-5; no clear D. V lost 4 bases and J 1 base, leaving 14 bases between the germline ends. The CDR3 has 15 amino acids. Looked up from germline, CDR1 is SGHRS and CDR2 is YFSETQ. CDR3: CASSPPVGGQETQYF. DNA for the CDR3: TGCGCCAGCAGCCCCCCTGTGGGCGGCCAAGAGACCCAGTACTTC.

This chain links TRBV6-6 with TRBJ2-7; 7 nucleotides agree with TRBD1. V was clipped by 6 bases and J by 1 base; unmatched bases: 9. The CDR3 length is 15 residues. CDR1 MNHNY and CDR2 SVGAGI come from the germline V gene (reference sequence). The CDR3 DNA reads TGTGCCAGCAGGTACCCCGGGACAGAGTCCTACGAGCAGTACTTC. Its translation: CASRYPGTESYEQYF.

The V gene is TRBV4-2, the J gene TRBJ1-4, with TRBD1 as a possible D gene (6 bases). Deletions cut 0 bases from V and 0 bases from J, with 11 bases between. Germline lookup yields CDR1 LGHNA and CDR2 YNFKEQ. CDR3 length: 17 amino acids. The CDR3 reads CASSQDGGRPTNEKLFF. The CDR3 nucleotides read TGTGCCAGCAGCCAAGATGGGGGCAGACCAACTAATGAAAAACTGTTTTTT.

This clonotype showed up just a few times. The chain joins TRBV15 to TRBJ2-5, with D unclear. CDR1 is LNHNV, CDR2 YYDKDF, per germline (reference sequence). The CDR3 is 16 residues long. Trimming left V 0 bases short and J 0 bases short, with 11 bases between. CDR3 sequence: CATSRDIVTDQETQYF. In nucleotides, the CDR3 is TGTGCCACCAGCAGAGATATTGTAACAGACCAAGAGACCCAGTACTTC.

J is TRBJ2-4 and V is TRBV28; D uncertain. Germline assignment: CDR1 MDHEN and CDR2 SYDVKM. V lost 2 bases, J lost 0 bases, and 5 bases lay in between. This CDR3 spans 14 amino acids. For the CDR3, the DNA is TGTGCCAGCAGTTTACCCAGAGCCAAAAACATTCAGTACTTC. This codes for CASSLPRAKNIQYF.

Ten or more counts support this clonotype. The CDR3 protein is CASSGGNQETQYF. The DNA for the CDR3 is TGCGCCAGCAGCGGCGGGAACCAAGAGACCCAGTACTTC. The rearrangement uses TRBV5-1 and TRBJ2-5; D possibly corresponds to TRBD2 (6 bases). Germline lookup yields CDR1 SGHRS and CDR2 YFSETQ. The V and J ends lost 4 bases and 0 bases respectively, with 7 bases between them. The CDR3 runs 13 residues.

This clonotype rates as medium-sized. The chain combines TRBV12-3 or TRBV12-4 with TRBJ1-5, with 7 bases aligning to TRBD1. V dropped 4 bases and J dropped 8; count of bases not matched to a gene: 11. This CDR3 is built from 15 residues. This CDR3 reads CASSSDKQGNEPQHF. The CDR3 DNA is TGTGCCAGCAGTTCCGACAAACAGGGGAACGAGCCCCAGCATTTT.

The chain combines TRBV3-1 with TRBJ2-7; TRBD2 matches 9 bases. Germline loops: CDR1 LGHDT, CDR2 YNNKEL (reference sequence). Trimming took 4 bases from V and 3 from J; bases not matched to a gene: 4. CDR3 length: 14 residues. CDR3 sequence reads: CASSRASGDYEQYF. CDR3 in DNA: TGTGCCAGCAGCCGGGCTAGCGGGGACTACGAGCAGTACTTC.

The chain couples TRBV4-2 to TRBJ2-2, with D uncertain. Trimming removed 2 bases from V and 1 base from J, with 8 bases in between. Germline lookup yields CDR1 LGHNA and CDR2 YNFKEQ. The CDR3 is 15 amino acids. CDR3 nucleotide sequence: TGTGCCAGCAGCCAATCACGAGAGAACACCGGGGAGCTGTTTTTT. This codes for CASSQSRENTGELFF.

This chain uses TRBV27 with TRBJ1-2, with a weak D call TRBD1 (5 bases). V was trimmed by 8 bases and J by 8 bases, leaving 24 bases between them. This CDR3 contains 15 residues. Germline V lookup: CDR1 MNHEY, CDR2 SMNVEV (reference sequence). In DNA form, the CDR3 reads TGTGCCAGCGGATACACCCTACACGGGGGTGGCGGCTACACCTTC. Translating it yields CASGYTLHGGGGYTF.

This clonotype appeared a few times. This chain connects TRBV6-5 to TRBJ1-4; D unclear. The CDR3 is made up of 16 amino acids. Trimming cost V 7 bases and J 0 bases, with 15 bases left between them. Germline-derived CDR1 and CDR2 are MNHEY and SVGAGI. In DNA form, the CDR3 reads TGTGCCAGCACCCCGGGGAGCCCTTCAACTAATGAAAAACTGTTTTTT. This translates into CASTPGSPSTNEKLFF.